This T cell receptor (beta chain) comes out of a study of cytomegalovirus exposure and HLA in healthy donors. Across the study: The roughly 670 first-cohort repertoires and the approximately 130 validation repertoires shared the same platform, a later analysis reported.

Overall study findings and caveats: Among the CMV-associated chains, a few were confirmed in vitro as specific for CMV antigens.

To note about this clone: The antigen is undetermined.

Germline CDR1 and CDR2: MDHEN and SYDVKM. The V gene lost 6 bases and the J gene lost 4 bases, with 12 bases spanning the gap. The CDR3 sequence is 13 residues long. Clones were read by immunoSEQ multiplex PCR, and TCRdb kept only the in-frame ones, dropping some. The sample consists of 75,000 to 90,000 clones, 85% to 95% of them appearing once. Sequencing used PBMCs. This receptor was identified in a woman between 18 and 30 years old in good health and CMV-seronegative. V usage is TRBV28 and J usage is TRBJ1-2; tentative D call: TRBD1 (5 bases). The CDR3 nucleotides are TGTGCCAGCAGCTCGCCAGGGCGCTATGGCTACACCTTC. Protein sequence: CASSSPGRYGYTF.